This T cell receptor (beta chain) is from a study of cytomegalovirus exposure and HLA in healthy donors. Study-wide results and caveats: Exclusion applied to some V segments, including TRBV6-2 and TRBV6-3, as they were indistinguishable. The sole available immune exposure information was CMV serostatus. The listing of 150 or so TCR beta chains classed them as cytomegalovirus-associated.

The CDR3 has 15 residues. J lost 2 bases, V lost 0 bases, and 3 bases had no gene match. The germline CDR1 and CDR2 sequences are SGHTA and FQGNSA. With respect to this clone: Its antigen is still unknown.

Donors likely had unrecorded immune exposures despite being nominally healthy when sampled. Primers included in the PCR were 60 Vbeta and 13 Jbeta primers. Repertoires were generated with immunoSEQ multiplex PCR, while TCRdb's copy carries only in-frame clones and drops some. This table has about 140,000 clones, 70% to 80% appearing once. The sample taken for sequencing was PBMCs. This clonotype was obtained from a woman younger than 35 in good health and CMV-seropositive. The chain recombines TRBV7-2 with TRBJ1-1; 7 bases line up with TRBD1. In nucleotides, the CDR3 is TGTGCCAGCAGCTTAGCAGGGGGCTATAACACTGAAGCTTTCTTT. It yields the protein CASSLAGGYNTEAFF.